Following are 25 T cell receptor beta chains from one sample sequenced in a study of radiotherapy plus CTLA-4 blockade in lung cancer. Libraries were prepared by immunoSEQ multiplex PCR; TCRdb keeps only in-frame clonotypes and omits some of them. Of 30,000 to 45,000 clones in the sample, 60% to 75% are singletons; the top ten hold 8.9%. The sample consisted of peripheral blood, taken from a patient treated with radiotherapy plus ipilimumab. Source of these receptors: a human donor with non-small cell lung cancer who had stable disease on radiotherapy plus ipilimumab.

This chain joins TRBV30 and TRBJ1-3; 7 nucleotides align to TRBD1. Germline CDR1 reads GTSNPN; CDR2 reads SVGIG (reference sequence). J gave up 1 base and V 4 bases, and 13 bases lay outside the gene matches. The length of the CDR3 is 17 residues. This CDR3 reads CAWTKTGSSDSGNTIYF. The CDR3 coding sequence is TGTGCCTGGACCAAGACAGGGTCCTCTGATTCTGGAAACACCATATATTTT.

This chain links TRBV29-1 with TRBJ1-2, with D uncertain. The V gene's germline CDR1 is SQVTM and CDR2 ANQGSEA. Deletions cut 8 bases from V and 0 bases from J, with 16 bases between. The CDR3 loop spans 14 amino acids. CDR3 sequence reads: CSSSEGYPNYGYTF. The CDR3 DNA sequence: TGCAGCAGCTCAGAGGGTTATCCTAACTATGGCTACACCTTC.

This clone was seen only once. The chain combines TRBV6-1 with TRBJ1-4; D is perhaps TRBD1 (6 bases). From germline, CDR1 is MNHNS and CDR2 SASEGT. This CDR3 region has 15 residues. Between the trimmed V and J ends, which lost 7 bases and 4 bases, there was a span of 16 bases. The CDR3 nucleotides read TGTGCCAGCACCTTGAGAGGGGGGTTTAATGAAAAACTGTTTTTT. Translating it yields CASTLRGGFNEKLFF.

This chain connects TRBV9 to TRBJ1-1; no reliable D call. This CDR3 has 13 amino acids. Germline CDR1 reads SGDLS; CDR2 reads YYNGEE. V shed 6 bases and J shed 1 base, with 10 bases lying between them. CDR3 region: CASKGSSNTEAFF. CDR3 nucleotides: TGTGCCAGCAAGGGCAGCTCGAACACTGAAGCTTTCTTT.

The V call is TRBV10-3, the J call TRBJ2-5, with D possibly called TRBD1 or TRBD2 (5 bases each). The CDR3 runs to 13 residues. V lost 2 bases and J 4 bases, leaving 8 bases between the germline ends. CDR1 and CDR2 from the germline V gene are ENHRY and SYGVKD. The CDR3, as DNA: TGTGCCATCAGTGAGGCAGGGAGAGAGACCCAGTACTTC. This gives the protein CAISEAGRETQYF.

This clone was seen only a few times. CDR3 in amino acids: CASSQDWDRFDRYEKLFF. The CDR3 DNA is TGCGCCAGCAGCCAAGATTGGGACAGGTTTGATCGGTATGAAAAACTGTTTTTT. The chain has TRBV4-1 and TRBJ1-4, with TRBD1 identical over 8 bases. V lost 0 bases to trimming and J lost 6 bases; unmatched junction nucleotides: 12. The CDR3 is 18 amino acids. Germline CDR1 and CDR2: MGHRA and YSYEKL.

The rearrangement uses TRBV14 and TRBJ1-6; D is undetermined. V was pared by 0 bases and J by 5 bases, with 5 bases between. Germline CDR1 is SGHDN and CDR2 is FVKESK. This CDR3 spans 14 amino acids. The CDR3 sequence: CASSQESHNSPLHF. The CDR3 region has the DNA TGTGCCAGCAGCCAAGAGTCCCATAATTCACCCCTCCACTTT.

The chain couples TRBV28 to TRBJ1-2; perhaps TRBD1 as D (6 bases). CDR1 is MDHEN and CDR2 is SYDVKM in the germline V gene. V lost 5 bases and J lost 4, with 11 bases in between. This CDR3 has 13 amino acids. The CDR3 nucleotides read TGTGCCAGCAGTAAACAGGGACCCTATGGCTACACCTTC. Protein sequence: CASSKQGPYGYTF.

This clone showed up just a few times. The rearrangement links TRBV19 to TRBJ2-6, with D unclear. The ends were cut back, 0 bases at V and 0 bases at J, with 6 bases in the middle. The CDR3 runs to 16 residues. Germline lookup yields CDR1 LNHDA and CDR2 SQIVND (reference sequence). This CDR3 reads CASSIDLNSGANVLTF. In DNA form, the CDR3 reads TGTGCCAGTAGTATAGACCTTAACTCTGGGGCCAACGTCCTGACTTTC.

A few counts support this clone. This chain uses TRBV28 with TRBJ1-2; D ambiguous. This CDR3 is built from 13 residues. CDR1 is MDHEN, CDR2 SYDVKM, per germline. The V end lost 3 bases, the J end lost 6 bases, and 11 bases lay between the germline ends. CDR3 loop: CASSLRRADGYTF. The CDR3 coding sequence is TGTGCCAGCAGTTTGAGGCGGGCTGATGGCTACACCTTC.

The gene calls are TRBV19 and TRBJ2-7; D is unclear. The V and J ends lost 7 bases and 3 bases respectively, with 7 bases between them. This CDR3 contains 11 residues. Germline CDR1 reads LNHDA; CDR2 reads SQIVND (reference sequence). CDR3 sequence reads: CASTWNYEQYF. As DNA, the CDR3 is TGTGCCAGTACTTGGAACTACGAGCAGTACTTC. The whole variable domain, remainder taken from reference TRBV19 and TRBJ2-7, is DGGITQSPKYLFRKEGQNVTLSCEQNLNHDAMYWYRQDPGQGLRLIYYSQIVNDFQKGDIAEGYSVSREKKESFPLTVTSAQKNPTAFYLCASTWNYEQYFGPGTRLTVT.

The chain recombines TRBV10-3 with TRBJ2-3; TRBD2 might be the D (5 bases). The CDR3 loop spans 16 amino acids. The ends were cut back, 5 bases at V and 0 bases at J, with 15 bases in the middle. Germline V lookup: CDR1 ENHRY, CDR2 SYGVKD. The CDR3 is CAISFAGSSSTDTQYF. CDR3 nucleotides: TGTGCCATCAGTTTTGCGGGCAGCTCTAGCACAGATACGCAGTATTTT.

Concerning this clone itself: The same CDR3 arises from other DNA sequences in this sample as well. CDR3: CASSSDSYEQYF. CDR3 nucleotide sequence: TGTGCCAGCAGTTCTGACTCCTACGAGCAGTACTTC. The V gene is TRBV27, the J gene TRBJ2-7; D remains unclear. The germline CDR1 and CDR2 sequences are MNHEY and SMNVEV (reference sequence). CDR3 length equals 12 residues. V lost 4 bases and J 0 bases, leaving 4 bases between the germline ends.

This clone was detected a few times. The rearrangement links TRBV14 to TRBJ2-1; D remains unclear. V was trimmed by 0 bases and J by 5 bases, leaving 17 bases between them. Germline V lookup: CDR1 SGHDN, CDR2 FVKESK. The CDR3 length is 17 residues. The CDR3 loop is CASSQDRWLLRNNEQFF. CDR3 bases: TGTGCCAGCAGCCAAGATAGATGGCTACTCAGAAACAATGAGCAGTTCTTC. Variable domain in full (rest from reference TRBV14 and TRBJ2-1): EAGVTQFPSHSVIEKGQTVTLRCDPISGHDNLYWYRRVMGKEIKFLLHFVKESKQDESGMPNNRFLAERTGGTYSTLKVQPAELEDSGVYFCASSQDRWLLRNNEQFFGPGTRLTVL.

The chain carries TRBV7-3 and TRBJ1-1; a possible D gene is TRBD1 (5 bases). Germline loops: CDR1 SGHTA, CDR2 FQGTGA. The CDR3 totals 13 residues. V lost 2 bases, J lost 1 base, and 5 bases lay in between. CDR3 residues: CASSLQGNTEAFF. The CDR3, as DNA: TGTGCCAGCAGCTTACAGGGGAACACTGAAGCTTTCTTT.

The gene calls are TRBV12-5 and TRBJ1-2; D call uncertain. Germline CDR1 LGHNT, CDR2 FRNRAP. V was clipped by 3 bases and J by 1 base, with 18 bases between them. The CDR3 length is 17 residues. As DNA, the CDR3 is TGTGCTAGTGGTTTAGCCGGAGGGTACTCCTTTAACTATGGCTACACCTTC. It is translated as CASGLAGGYSFNYGYTF.

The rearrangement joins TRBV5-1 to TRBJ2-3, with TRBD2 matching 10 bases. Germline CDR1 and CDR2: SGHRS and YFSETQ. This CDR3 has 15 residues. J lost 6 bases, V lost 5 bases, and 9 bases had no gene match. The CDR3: CASRAPSGGGDTQYF. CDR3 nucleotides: TGCGCCAGCAGAGCCCCTAGCGGGGGAGGTGATACGCAGTATTTT.

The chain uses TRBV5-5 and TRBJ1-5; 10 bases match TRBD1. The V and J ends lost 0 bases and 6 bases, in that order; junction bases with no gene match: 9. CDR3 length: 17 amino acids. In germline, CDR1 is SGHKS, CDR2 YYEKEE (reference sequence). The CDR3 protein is CASSLGRGQGTRQPQHF. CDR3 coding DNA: TGTGCCAGCAGCTTGGGTCGGGGACAGGGGACGCGTCAGCCCCAGCATTTT.

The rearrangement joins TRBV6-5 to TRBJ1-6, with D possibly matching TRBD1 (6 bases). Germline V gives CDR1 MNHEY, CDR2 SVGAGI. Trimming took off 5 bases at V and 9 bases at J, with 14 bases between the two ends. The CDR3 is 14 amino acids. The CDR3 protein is CASSEQGFSSPLHF. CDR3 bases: TGTGCCAGCAGTGAACAGGGATTCAGTTCACCCCTCCACTTT.

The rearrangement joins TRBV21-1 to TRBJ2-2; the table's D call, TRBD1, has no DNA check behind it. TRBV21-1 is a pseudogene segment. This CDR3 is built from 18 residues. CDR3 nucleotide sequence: TGTGCCAGCAGCAAAGGGGAAAAGGGGGATGGGAACACCGGGGAGCTGTTTTTT. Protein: CASSKGEKGDGNTGELFF.

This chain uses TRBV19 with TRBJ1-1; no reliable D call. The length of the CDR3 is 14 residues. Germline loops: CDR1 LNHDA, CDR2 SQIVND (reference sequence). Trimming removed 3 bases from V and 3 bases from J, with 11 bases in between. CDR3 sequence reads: CASSMAEGYTEAFF. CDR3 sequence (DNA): TGTGCCAGTAGTATGGCAGAGGGCTACACTGAAGCTTTCTTT.

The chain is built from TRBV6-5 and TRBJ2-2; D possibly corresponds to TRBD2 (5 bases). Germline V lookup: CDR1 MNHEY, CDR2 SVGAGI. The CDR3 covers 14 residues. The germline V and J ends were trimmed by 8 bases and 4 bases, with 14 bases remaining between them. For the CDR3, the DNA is TGTGCCAGCTGGAGGACCCGGGGCACCGGGGAGCTGTTTTTT. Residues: CASWRTRGTGELFF.

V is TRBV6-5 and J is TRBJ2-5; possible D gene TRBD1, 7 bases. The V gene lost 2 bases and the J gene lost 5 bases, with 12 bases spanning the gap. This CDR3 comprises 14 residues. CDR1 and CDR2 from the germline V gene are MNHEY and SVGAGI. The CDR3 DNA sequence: TGTGCCAGCAGTTACGTCAGGGGGAGGGAGACCCAGTACTTC. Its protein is CASSYVRGRETQYF.

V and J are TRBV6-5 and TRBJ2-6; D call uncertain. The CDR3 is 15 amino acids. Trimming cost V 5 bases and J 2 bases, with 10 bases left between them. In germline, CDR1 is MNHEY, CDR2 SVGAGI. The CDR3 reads CASSPPWTGANVLTF. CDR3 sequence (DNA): TGTGCCAGCAGTCCCCCCTGGACTGGGGCCAACGTCCTGACTTTC.

The CDR3 coding sequence is TGTGCCATCAGTGATTCGGGGGCGCCGGGAACTGAAGCTTTCTTT. This translates into CAISDSGAPGTEAFF. This chain joins TRBV10-3 and TRBJ1-1; possible D gene TRBD1, 6 bases. CDR3 length: 15 amino acids. CDR1 and CDR2 (germline): ENHRY, SYGVKD. V shed 3 bases and J shed 5 bases, with 16 bases lying between them.